A single sample gave rise to the 20 T cell receptor beta chains below, sequenced in a study of regulatory T cells in long-lasting Graves disease. The time point: newly diagnosed GD, antithyroid drugs for less than 3 months. Extracted RNA from PBMCs served as the source of the TCR library. To make TCR beta libraries, researchers used iRepertoire HTBI primers and Arm-PCR of CDR3 regions. TCRdb called the multiplex PCR reads again in MiXCR, with one record for every CDR3 protein. This table has 680,000 or so distinct CDR3 sequences, approximately 15% appearing once. The same sample was also studied in work on T cells in Graves' hyperthyroidism and ophthalmopathy.

The input for sequencing was peripheral blood mononuclear cells (PBMCs), taken at new diagnosis, from a patient treated with antithyroid drugs. The receptors were gathered from a woman aged 25-40 years with Graves disease.

A single count supports this clonotype. CDR3 nucleotide sequence: TGTGCCAGCAGTCCCTCCGTGGACTCCTATAATTCACCCCTCCACTTT. Amino acid sequence: CASSPSVDSYNSPLHF. The rearrangement joins TRBV27 to TRBJ1-6; D not resolved. V was pared by 5 bases and J by 0 bases, with 11 bases between. CDR1 is MNHEY and CDR2 is SMNVEV in the germline V gene (reference sequence). This CDR3 spans 16 amino acids.

This clonotype was counted between two and nine times. The chain has TRBV5-1 and TRBJ2-7; possibly TRBD1 or TRBD2 for D (5 bases each). The CDR3 is 14 amino acids. V was trimmed by 6 bases and J by 0 bases, leaving 13 bases between them. Germline assignment: CDR1 SGHRS and CDR2 YFSETQ. This CDR3 is CASNFDGGSYEQYF. CDR3 sequence (DNA): TGCGCCAGCAACTTCGATGGGGGCTCCTACGAGCAGTACTTC.

The rearrangement uses TRBV28 and TRBJ2-7; 9 bases are a match to TRBD1. V was clipped by 4 bases and J by 3 bases; unmatched bases: 7. The CDR3 is made up of 15 amino acids. Germline V gene data show CDR1 as MDHEN and CDR2 as SYDVKM. CDR3 residues: CASSSRQGVFYEQYF. The CDR3 DNA is TGTGCCAGCAGTTCGAGACAGGGGGTTTTCTACGAGCAGTACTTC.

This clonotype was seen ten or more times. The rearrangement uses TRBV2 and TRBJ2-5; 7 positions match TRBD1. Germline V lookup: CDR1 SNHLY, CDR2 FYNNEI. V dropped 1 base and J dropped 2; count of bases not matched to a gene: 4. This CDR3 is built from 15 residues. The DNA of the CDR3 is TGTGCCAGCAGTGAAGGTACAGGGGTACAAGAGACCCAGTACTTC. Its protein product is CASSEGTGVQETQYF.

This clonotype appeared many times. The V and J genes are TRBV2 and TRBJ1-2, with D hard to call. Germline V gene data show CDR1 as SNHLY and CDR2 as FYNNEI. V was trimmed by 5 bases and J by 14 bases, leaving 21 bases between them. The CDR3 has 13 amino acids. This CDR3 is CASSRFGYSVLTF. The CDR3 DNA reads as TGTGCCAGCAGTAGATTCGGGTACAGTGTTTTGACCTTC.

The V call is TRBV18, the J call TRBJ2-2, with D perhaps TRBD1 (6 bases). The ends were cut back, 3 bases at V and 0 bases at J, with 14 bases in the middle. Germline V CDR1 and CDR2: KGHSH, LQKENI. This CDR3 contains 17 residues. DNA for the CDR3: TGTGCCAGCTCACCTGCTATCAGGGGATCGAACACCGGGGAGCTGTTTTTT. Protein sequence: CASSPAIRGSNTGELFF.

This clonotype was counted at least ten times. The genes are TRBV11-2 and TRBJ1-1; D is perhaps TRBD1 (5 bases). This CDR3 has 14 residues. V was pared by 0 bases and J by 4 bases, with 9 bases between. Germline-derived CDR1 and CDR2 are SGHAT and FQNNGV. The chain's CDR3 is CASSLDLGGTEAFF. CDR3 in DNA: TGTGCCAGCAGCTTAGATCTGGGGGGCACTGAAGCTTTCTTT.

This clonotype was seen repeatedly, ten times or more. This chain connects TRBV28 to TRBJ1-5; maybe TRBD1 (5 bases). With 2 bases removed from V and 4 bases from J, the gap between germline ends came to 12 bases. Germline V gene data show CDR1 as MDHEN and CDR2 as SYDVKM. The CDR3 length is 15 residues. In nucleotides, the CDR3 is TGTGCCAGCAGTTTACCAGGGACGGAAAATCAGCCCCAGCATTTT. Its protein product is CASSLPGTENQPQHF.

This clonotype came up a few times. The chain joins TRBV3-1 to TRBJ2-7; no clear D. The germline V and J ends were trimmed by 1 base and 2 bases, with 12 bases remaining between them. Germline values: CDR1 LGHDT, CDR2 YNNKEL (reference sequence). The CDR3 sequence is 15 residues long. The CDR3 bases are TGTGCCAGCAGCCAAGGAGTCGGGCTGACCTACGAGCAGTACTTC. Translating it yields CASSQGVGLTYEQYF.

This clonotype occurred a few times. The chain uses TRBV5-1 and TRBJ2-7; 9 bases agree with TRBD2. The V gene's germline CDR1 is SGHRS and CDR2 YFSETQ. V lost 2 bases and J lost 2; bases outside the gene matches: 11. The CDR3 consists of 17 residues. CDR3 protein: CASSFVTPGLAAYEQYF. CDR3 in DNA: TGCGCCAGCAGCTTTGTAACGCCGGGACTAGCAGCCTACGAGCAGTACTTC.

This clonotype has a count of ten or more. The J gene is TRBJ1-2, the V gene TRBV7-2; TRBD1 matches at 10 bases. CDR1 and CDR2 (germline): SGHTA, FQGNSA. V lost 5 bases to trimming and J lost 3 bases; unmatched junction nucleotides: 6. This CDR3 has 15 amino acids. This chain's CDR3 is CASSPGTGAHYGYTF. The CDR3, as DNA: TGTGCCAGCAGCCCCGGGACAGGGGCCCACTATGGCTACACCTTC.

This clonotype was detected only a few times. The J gene is TRBJ2-5, the V gene TRBV18; tentative D call: TRBD1 (6 bases). This CDR3 has 15 amino acids. The V end lost 4 bases, the J end lost 2 bases, and 14 bases lay between the germline ends. The germline gives CDR1 KGHSH, CDR2 LQKENI. In DNA, the CDR3 is TGTGCCAGCTCACGTAATACAGGGACGCAAGAGACCCAGTACTTC. Its protein product is CASSRNTGTQETQYF. The whole variable domain, filled in from reference TRBV18 and TRBJ2-5, reads NAGVMQNPRHLVRRRGQEARLRCSPMKGHSHVYWYRQLPEEGLKFMVYLQKENIIDESGMPKERFSAEFPKEGPSILRIQQVVRGDSAAYFCASSRNTGTQETQYFGPGTRLLVL.

This clonotype was found many times. The V call is TRBV28, the J call TRBJ1-1; D gene uncertain. The germline CDR1 and CDR2 sequences are MDHEN and SYDVKM. Trimming took off 3 bases at V and 4 bases at J, with 9 bases between the two ends. The length of the CDR3 is 13 residues. CDR3 nucleotides: TGTGCCAGCAGTTTGCCGGGAGTCACTGAAGCTTTCTTT. Its protein product is CASSLPGVTEAFF.

This clonotype was detected only a few times. This chain connects TRBV6-1 to TRBJ1-4; TRBD1 aligns across 9 bases. CDR1 and CDR2 (germline): MNHNS, SASEGT. The length of the CDR3 is 12 residues. The V gene end was trimmed by 6 bases and the J gene end by 11 bases; junction bases not matched to a gene: 4. CDR3 in DNA: TGTGCCAGCAGACCTACAGGGGGCAAACTGTTTTTT. Residues: CASRPTGGKLFF.

A word on this clonotype: Possible read error: a much larger clone is one base away. The CDR3 end shows no conserved phenylalanine or tryptophan, and so a read error is likely. CDR3 loop: CATGTGVGYEQYL. The CDR3 nucleotides read TGTGCCACCGGGACGGGAGTAGGATACGAGCAGTACCTC. The chain employs TRBV28 and TRBJ2-7, with D perhaps TRBD2 (6 bases). This CDR3 region has 13 residues. The V end lost 10 bases, the J end lost 4 bases, and 17 bases lay between the germline ends. CDR1 MDHEN and CDR2 SYDVKM come from the germline V gene.

In its sample, this clonotype was seen a few times. The likely explanation is a read error, given a far larger clone one base away. The chain joins TRBV7-9 to TRBJ2-7; D gene unclear. Trimming stripped 5 bases from V and 2 bases from J, with 7 bases between. This CDR3 has 12 residues. Per germline, CDR1 SEHNR and CDR2 FQNEAQ (reference sequence). CDR3 nucleotides: TGTGCCAGCAGCCCCGCTGCCTACGAGCAGTACTTC. Its translation: CASSPAAYEQYF.

This clonotype was counted a few times. The chain uses TRBV4-1 and TRBJ2-3; tentative D call: TRBD1 (6 bases). Germline loops: CDR1 MGHRA, CDR2 YSYEKL. The CDR3 has 16 residues. Trimming removed 4 bases at V and 0 bases at J, with 14 bases between. The CDR3: CASSPLERGSTDTQYF. The CDR3 DNA follows: TGCGCCAGCAGCCCCCTCGAAAGGGGGAGCACAGATACGCAGTATTTT.

This clonotype was observed many times. V usage is TRBV19 and J usage is TRBJ2-5, with 11 nucleotides matching TRBD1. V was clipped by 3 bases and J by 4 bases; unmatched bases: 4. The CDR3 is 15 residues long. CDR1 LNHDA and CDR2 SQIVND come from the germline V gene (reference sequence). CDR3 sequence reads: CASSIAGTGGETQYF. The CDR3 coding sequence is TGTGCCAGTAGTATCGCCGGGACAGGGGGAGAGACCCAGTACTTC.

This clonotype ranks as medium-sized. In DNA, the CDR3 is TGTGCCAGCAGTTTTGCAGGGTACGGTCAGCCCCAGCATTTT. Protein product: CASSFAGYGQPQHF. The J gene is TRBJ1-5, the V gene TRBV7-2; a possible D gene is TRBD1 (5 bases). Trimming stripped 6 bases from V and 6 bases from J, with 15 bases between. The CDR3 sequence is 14 residues long. Looked up from germline, CDR1 is SGHTA and CDR2 is FQGNSA.

This clonotype was counted a few times. The junction differs from germline at one of its ends, possibly a read error. This rearrangement joins TRBV20-1 to TRBJ1-1, with a possible D match to TRBD1 (6 bases). The CDR3 totals 10 residues. The V gene's germline CDR1 is DFQATT and CDR2 SNEGSKA (reference sequence). The DNA for the CDR3 is TGCAGTGCTAGCGGACAGAAAGCTTCCTTT. This translates into CSASGQKASF.